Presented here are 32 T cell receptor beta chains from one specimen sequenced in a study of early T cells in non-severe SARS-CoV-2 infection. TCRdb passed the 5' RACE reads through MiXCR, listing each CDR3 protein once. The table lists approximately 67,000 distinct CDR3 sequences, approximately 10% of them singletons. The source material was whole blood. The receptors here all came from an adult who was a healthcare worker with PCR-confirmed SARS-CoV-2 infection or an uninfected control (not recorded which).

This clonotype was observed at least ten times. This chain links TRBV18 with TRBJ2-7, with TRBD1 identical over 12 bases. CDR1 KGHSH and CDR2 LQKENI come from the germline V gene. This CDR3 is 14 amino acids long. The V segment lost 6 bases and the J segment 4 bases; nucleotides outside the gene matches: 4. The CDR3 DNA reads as TGTGCCAGCTCCCGGGACAGGGGGCAGTACGAGCAGTACTTC. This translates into CASSRDRGQYEQYF.

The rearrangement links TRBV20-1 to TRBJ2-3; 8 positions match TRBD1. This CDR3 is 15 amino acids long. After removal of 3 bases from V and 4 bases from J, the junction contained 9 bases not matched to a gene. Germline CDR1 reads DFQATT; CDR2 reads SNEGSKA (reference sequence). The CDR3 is CSASRSGGRADTQYF. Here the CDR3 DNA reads TGCAGTGCTAGCCGTTCAGGGGGCCGCGCAGATACGCAGTATTTT.

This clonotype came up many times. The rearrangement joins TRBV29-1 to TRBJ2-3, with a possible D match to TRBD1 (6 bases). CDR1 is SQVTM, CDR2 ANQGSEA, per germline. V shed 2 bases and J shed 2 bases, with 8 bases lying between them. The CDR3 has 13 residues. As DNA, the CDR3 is TGCAGCGTTGAAAGGGGGTCCACAGATACGCAGTATTTT. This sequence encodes CSVERGSTDTQYF.

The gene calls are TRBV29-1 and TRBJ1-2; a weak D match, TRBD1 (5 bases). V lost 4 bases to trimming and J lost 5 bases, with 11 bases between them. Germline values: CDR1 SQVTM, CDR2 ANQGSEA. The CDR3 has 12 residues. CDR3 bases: TGCAGCGTTGTGGGGGTCTCATATGGCTACACCTTC. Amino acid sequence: CSVVGVSYGYTF.

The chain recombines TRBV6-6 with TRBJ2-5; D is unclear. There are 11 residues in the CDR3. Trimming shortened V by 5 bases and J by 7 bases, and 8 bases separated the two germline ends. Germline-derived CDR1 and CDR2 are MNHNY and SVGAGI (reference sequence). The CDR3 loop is CASSPSGTQYF. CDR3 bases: TGTGCCAGCAGTCCCTCGGGGACCCAGTACTTC.

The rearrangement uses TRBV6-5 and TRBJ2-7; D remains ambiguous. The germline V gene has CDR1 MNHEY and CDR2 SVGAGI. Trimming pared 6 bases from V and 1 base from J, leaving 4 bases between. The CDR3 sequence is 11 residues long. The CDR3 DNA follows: TGTGCCAGCAGACGTTCCTACGAGCAGTACTTC. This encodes CASRRSYEQYF.

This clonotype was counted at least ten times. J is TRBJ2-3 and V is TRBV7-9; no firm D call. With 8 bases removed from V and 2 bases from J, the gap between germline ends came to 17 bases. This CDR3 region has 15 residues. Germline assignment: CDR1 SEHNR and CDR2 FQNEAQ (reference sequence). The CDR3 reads CASVGGTDNTDTQYF. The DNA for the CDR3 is TGTGCCAGCGTAGGTGGTACAGACAACACAGATACGCAGTATTTT.

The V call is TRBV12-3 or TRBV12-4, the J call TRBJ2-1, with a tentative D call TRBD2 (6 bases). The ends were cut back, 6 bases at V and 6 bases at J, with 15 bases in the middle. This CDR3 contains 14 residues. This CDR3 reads CASRHNVGGNEQFF. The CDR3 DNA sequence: TGTGCCAGCAGACACAACGTGGGGGGCAATGAGCAGTTCTTC.

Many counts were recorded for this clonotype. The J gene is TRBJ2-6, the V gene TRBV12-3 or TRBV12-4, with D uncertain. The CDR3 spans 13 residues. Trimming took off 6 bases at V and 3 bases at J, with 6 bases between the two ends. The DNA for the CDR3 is TGTGCCAGCAGGTTGATTGGGGCCAACGTCCTGACTTTC. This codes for CASRLIGANVLTF.

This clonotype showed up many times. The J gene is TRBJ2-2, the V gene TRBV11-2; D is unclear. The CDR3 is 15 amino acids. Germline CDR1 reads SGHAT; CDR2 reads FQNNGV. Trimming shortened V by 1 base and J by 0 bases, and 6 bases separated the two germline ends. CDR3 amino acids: CASSLGTTNTGELFF. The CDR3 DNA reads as TGTGCCAGCAGCTTAGGGACGACGAACACCGGGGAGCTGTTTTTT.

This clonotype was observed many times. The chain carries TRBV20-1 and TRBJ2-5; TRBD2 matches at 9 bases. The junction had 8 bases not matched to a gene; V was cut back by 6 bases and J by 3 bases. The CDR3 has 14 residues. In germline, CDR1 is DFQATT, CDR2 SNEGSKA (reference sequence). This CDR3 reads CSAISGLAKETQYF. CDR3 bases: TGCAGTGCCATCTCCGGACTAGCGAAAGAGACCCAGTACTTC.

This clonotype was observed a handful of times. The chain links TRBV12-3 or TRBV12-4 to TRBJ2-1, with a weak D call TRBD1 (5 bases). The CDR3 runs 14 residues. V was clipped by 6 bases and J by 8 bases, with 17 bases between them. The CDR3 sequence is CASSPALQGDEQFF. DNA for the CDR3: TGTGCCAGCAGCCCTGCACTCCAGGGTGATGAGCAGTTCTTC.

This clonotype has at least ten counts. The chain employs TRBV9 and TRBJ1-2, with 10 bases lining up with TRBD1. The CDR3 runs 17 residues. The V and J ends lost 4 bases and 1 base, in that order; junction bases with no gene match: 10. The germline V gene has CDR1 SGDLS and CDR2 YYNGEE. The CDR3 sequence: CASSLGQGGFGNYGYTF. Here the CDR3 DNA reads TGTGCCAGCAGCCTAGGACAGGGGGGTTTTGGTAACTATGGCTACACCTTC.

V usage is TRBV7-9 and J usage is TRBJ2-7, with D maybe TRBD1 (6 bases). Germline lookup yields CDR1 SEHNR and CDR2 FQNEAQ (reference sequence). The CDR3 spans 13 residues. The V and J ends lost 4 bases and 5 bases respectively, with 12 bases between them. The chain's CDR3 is CASSSTGTHEQYF. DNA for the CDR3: TGTGCCAGCAGCTCCACAGGGACCCACGAGCAGTACTTC.

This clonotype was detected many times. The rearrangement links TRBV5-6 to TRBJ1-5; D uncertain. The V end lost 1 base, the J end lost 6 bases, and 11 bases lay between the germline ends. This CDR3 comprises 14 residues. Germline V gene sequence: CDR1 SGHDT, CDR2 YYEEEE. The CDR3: CASSLSWEAQPQHF. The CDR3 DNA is TGTGCCAGCAGCTTGAGCTGGGAAGCTCAGCCCCAGCATTTT.

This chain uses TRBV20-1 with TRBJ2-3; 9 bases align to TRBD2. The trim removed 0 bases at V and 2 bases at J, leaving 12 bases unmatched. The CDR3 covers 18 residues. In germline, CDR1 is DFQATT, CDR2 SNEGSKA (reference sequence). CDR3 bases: TGCAGTGCTAGAGATCGGCCTAGCGGGACTACCATCACAGATACGCAGTATTTT. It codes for CSARDRPSGTTITDTQYF.

CDR3 amino acids: CASSEGQFYEQYF. The CDR3 DNA reads as TGTGCCAGCAGTGAGGGTCAGTTCTACGAGCAGTACTTC. The J gene is TRBJ2-7, the V gene TRBV2, with unresolved D. CDR3 length: 13 residues. Germline CDR1 is SNHLY and CDR2 is FYNNEI. The ends were cut back, 3 bases at V and 3 bases at J, with 9 bases in the middle.

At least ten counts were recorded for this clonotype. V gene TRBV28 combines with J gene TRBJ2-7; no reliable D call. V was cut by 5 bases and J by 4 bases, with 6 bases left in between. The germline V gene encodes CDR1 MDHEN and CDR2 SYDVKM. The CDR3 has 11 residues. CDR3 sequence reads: CASSHVYEQYF. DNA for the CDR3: TGTGCCAGCAGTCACGTATACGAGCAGTACTTC.

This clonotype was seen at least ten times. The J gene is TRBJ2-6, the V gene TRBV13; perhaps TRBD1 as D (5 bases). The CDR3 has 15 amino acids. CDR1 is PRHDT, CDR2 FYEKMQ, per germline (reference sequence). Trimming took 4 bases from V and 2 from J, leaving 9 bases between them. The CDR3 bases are TGTGCCAGCAGCTCCAGGGTTGCTGGGGCCAACGTCCTGACTTTC. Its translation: CASSSRVAGANVLTF. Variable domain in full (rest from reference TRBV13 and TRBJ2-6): AAGVIQSPRHLIKEKRETATLKCYPIPRHDTVYWYQQGPGQDPQFLISFYEKMQSDKGSIPDRFSAQQFSDYHSELNMSSLELGDSALYFCASSSRVAGANVLTFGAGSRLTVL.

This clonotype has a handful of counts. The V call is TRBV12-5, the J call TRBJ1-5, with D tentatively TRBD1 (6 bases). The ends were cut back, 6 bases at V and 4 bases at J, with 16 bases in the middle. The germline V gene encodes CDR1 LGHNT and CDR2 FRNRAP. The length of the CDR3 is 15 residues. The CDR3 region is CASGMVGGLNQPQHF. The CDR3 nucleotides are TGTGCTAGTGGCATGGTGGGGGGCCTAAATCAGCCCCAGCATTTT.

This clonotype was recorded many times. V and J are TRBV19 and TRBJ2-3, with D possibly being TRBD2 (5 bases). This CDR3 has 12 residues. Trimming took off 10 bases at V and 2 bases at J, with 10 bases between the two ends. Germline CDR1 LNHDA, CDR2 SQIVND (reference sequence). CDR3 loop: CATSGLTDTQYF. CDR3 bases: TGTGCCACCAGCGGTCTCACAGATACGCAGTATTTT. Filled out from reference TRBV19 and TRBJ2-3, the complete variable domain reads DGGITQSPKYLFRKEGQNVTLSCEQNLNHDAMYWYRQDPGQGLRLIYYSQIVNDFQKGDIAEGYSVSREKKESFPLTVTSAQKNPTAFYLCATSGLTDTQYFGPGTRLTVL.

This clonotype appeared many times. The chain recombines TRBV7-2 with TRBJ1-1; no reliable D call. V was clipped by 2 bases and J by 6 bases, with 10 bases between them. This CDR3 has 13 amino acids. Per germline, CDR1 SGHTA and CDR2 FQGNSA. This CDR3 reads CASSLPVKSEAFF. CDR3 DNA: TGTGCCAGCAGCTTACCGGTAAAATCTGAAGCTTTCTTT.

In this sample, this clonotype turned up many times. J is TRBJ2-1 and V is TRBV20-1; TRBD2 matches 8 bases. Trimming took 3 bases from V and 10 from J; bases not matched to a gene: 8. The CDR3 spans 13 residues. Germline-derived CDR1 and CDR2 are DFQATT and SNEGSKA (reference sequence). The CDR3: CSASRTSYGEQFF. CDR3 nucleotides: TGCAGTGCTAGCCGGACTAGCTATGGGGAGCAGTTCTTC.

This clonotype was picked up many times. In nucleotides, the CDR3 is TGTGCCAGCAGCTTAACCCGACCAGGCTGGGATGAGCAGTTCTTC. Translating gives CASSLTRPGWDEQFF. The V call is TRBV7-3, the J call TRBJ2-1; D remains ambiguous. This CDR3 region has 15 residues. Germline CDR1 and CDR2: SGHTA and FQGTGA. With 0 bases removed from V and 8 bases from J, the gap between germline ends came to 14 bases.

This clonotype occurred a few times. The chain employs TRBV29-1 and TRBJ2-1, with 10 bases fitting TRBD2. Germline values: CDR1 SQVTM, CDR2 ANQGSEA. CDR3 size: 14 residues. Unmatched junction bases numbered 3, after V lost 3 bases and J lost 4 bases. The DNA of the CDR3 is TGCAGCGTTGATGGACTAGCGGCTTACAATGAGCAGTTCTTC. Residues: CSVDGLAAYNEQFF.

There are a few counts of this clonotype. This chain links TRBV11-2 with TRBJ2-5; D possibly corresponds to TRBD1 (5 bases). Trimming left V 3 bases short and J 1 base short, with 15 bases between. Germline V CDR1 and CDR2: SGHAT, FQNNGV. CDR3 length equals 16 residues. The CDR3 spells CASSLTDSYLQETQYF. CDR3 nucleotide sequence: TGTGCCAGCAGCTTGACTGACAGTTACCTCCAAGAGACCCAGTACTTC.

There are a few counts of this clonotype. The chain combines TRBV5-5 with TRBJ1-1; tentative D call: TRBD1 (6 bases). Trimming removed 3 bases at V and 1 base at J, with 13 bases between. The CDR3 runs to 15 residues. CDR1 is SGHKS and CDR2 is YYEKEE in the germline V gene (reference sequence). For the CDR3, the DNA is TGTGCCAGCAGCTCGAGGACAGCCCCGAACACTGAAGCTTTCTTT. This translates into CASSSRTAPNTEAFF.

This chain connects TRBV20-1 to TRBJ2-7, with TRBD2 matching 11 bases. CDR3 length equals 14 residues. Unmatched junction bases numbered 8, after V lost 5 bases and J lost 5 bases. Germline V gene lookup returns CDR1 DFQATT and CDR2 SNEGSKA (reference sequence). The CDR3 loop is CSALNSGRADEQYF. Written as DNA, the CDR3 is TGCAGTGCTTTAAATAGCGGGAGGGCCGACGAGCAGTACTTC.

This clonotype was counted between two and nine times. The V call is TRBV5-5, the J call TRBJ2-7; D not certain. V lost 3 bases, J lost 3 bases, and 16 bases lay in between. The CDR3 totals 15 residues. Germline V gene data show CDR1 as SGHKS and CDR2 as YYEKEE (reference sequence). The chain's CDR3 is CASSSHLSLSYEQYF. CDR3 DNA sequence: TGTGCCAGCAGCTCCCACCTTTCCCTAAGCTACGAGCAGTACTTC.

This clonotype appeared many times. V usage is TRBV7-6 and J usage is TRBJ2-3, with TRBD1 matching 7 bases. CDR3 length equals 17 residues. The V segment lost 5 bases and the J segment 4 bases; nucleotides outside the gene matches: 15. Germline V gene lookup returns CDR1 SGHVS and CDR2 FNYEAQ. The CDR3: CASSRGRQGKIADTQYF. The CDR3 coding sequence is TGTGCCAGCAGCAGAGGGCGACAGGGCAAAATAGCAGATACGCAGTATTTT.

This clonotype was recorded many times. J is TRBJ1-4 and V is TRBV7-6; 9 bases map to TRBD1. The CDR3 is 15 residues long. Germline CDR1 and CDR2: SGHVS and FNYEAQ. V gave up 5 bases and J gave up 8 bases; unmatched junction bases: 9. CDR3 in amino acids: CASSRGTGSGEKLFF. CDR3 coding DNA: TGTGCCAGCAGCCGCGGGACAGGGTCTGGAGAAAAACTGTTTTTT.

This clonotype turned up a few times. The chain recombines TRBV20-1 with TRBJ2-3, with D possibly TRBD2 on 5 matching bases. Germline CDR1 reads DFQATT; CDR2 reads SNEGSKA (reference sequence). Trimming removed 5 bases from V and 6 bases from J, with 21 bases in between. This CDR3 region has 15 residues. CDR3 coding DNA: TGCAGTGCTCCCGGGCGCGGAGGCCGCAGGGATACGCAGTATTTT. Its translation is CSAPGRGGRRDTQYF.